A single sample gave rise to the 6 T cell receptor beta chains below, sequenced in a study of identical twins. TCRdb passed the 5' RACE reads through MiXCR, listing each CDR3 protein once. The data contain about 430,000 distinct CDR3 sequences, roughly 18% of them singletons. Sequencing was performed on naive T cells sorted from blood. These receptors were collected from a man in his fifties or sixties in good health.

The rearrangement links TRBV6-2 or TRBV6-3 to TRBJ2-3; possible D gene TRBD1, 5 bases. CDR3 length: 14 amino acids. Germline CDR1 and CDR2: MNHEY and SVGEGT. V was clipped by 7 bases and J by 4 bases, with 15 bases between them. The CDR3 protein is CASKPQGLADTQYF. The CDR3 DNA is TGTGCCAGCAAACCTCAGGGTTTGGCAGATACGCAGTATTTT.

DNA of the CDR3: TGTGCCAGCAGCTTCCTCGGGACTAGCATCAGCGAGCAGTACTTC. This gives the protein CASSFLGTSISEQYF. The chain links TRBV7-2 to TRBJ2-7; the match to TRBD2 covers 9 bases. This CDR3 spans 15 amino acids. Per germline, CDR1 SGHTA and CDR2 FQGNSA. Trimming removed 3 bases from V and 6 bases from J; junction bases left unmatched: 9.

This clonotype was observed a few times. The gene calls are TRBV29-1 and TRBJ1-2; D is uncertain. The germline V and J ends were trimmed by 5 bases and 4 bases, with 17 bases remaining between them. Germline values: CDR1 SQVTM, CDR2 ANQGSEA. The CDR3 has 14 residues. In DNA form, the CDR3 reads TGCAGCGTTTCCTCTGAGGGAATGGGCTATGGCTACACCTTC. Its protein is CSVSSEGMGYGYTF.

V gene TRBV20-1 combines with J gene TRBJ2-7; no reliable D call. Trimming shortened V by 0 bases and J by 6 bases, and 12 bases separated the two germline ends. CDR1 and CDR2 (germline): DFQATT, SNEGSKA (reference sequence). The CDR3 contains 13 residues. Written as DNA, the CDR3 is TGCAGTGCTAGAGATGTGTTAGCCGGCGAGCAGTACTTC. Translated, it gives CSARDVLAGEQYF.

The chain joins TRBV12-3 or TRBV12-4 to TRBJ2-7, with a tentative D call TRBD1 (5 bases). V was clipped by 3 bases and J by 2 bases, with 11 bases between them. This CDR3 contains 14 residues. CDR3 sequence: CASSFSQGTYEQYF. The CDR3 coding sequence is TGTGCCAGCAGTTTTTCTCAGGGAACCTACGAGCAGTACTTC.

The V gene is TRBV24-1, the J gene TRBJ2-2; 7 bases line up with TRBD1. CDR1 is KGHDR and CDR2 is SFDVKD in the germline V gene. The V segment lost 6 bases and the J segment 2 bases; nucleotides outside the gene matches: 5. The CDR3 spans 15 residues. The CDR3 here is CATSPRQGNTGELFF. In DNA form, the CDR3 reads TGTGCCACCAGTCCGAGACAGGGTAACACCGGGGAGCTGTTTTTT.